This T cell receptor beta chain was observed in a study of T cell repertoires in cytomegalovirus infection. This clonotype has a count of ten or more. One entry per CDR3 protein, called by TCRdb with MiXCR from the reads. The sample lists roughly 320,000 distinct CDR3 sequences; 8% to 10% were seen once. The CDR3 is made up of 12 amino acids. The germline V gene encodes CDR1 MNHEY and CDR2 SVGEGT. The germline V and J ends were trimmed by 8 bases and 2 bases, with 9 bases remaining between them. This receptor was identified in a human donor in good health (CMV status not recorded). Some clones in this sample may be carry-over from other donors' samples. The chain couples TRBV6-2 or TRBV6-3 to TRBJ2-5; D is perhaps TRBD2 (6 bases). Sequenced: PBMCs. This chain's CDR3 is CASRDSQETQYF. The CDR3 DNA sequence: TGTGCCAGCCGGGACTCGCAAGAGACCCAGTACTTC.